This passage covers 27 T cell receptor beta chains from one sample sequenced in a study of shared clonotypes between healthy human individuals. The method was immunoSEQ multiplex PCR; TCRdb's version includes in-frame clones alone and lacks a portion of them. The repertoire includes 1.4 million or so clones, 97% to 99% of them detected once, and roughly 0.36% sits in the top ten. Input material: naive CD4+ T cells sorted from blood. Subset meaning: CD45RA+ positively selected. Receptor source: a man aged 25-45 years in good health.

As DNA, the CDR3 is TGTGCCAGCTCCGGGACTAGCGGTGGAGAGACCCAGTACTTC. Translated, it gives CASSGTSGGETQYF. V usage is TRBV18 and J usage is TRBJ2-5, with 11 bases aligning to TRBD2. The trim removed 6 bases at V and 4 bases at J, leaving 4 bases unmatched. CDR1 KGHSH and CDR2 LQKENI come from the germline V gene. This CDR3 region has 14 residues. Variable domain in full (rest from reference TRBV18 and TRBJ2-5): NAGVMQNPRHLVRRRGQEARLRCSPMKGHSHVYWYRQLPEEGLKFMVYLQKENIIDESGMPKERFSAEFPKEGPSILRIQQVVRGDSAAYFCASSGTSGGETQYFGPGTRLLVL.

CDR3 sequence: CASSASGGANQPQHF. The DNA of the CDR3 is TGTGCCAGCAGTGCATCAGGGGGCGCGAATCAGCCCCAGCATTTT. J is TRBJ1-5 and V is TRBV6-4; 8 nucleotides agree with TRBD1. Looked up from germline, CDR1 is MRHNA and CDR2 is SNTAGT. The J segment lost 4 bases and the V segment lost 4 bases, leaving 6 bases of the junction unmatched. The CDR3 sequence is 15 residues long.

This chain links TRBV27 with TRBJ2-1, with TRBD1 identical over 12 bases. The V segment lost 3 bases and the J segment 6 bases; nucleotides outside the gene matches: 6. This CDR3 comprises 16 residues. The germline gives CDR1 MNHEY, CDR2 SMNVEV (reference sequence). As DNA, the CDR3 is TGTGCCAGCAGTTTGAGGGACAGGGGGCATTCCAATGAGCAGTTCTTC. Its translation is CASSLRDRGHSNEQFF.

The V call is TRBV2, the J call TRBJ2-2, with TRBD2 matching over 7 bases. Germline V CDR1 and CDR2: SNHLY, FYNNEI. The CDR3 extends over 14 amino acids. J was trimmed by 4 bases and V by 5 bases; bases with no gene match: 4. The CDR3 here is CASSSLAGTGELFF. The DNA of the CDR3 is TGTGCCAGCAGTTCCTTAGCGGGCACCGGGGAGCTGTTTTTT.

The DNA for the CDR3 is TGTGCCAGCAGCGGATACGGGACTTTCACTGAAGCTTTCTTT. Its protein product is CASSGYGTFTEAFF. V usage is TRBV11-1 and J usage is TRBJ1-1, with D maybe TRBD1 (5 bases). The V and J ends lost 5 bases and 4 bases respectively, with 14 bases between them. The CDR3 sequence is 14 residues long. Germline loops: CDR1 SGHAT, CDR2 FQDESV (reference sequence).

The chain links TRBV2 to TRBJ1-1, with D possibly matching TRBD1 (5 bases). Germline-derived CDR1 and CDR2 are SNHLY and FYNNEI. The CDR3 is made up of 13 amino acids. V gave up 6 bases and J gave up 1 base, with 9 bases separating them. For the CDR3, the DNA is TGTGCCAGCAGGCCCGGGGCGAACACTGAAGCTTTCTTT. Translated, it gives CASRPGANTEAFF.

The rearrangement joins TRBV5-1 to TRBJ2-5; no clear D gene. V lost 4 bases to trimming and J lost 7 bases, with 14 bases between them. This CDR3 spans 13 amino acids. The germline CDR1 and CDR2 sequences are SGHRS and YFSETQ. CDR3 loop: CASSLDPQVTQYF. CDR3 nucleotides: TGCGCCAGCAGCCTGGACCCCCAGGTGACCCAGTACTTC.

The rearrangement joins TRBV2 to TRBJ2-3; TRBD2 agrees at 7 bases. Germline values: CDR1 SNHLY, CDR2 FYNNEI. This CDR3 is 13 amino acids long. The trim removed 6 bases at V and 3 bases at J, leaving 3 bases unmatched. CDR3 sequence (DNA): TGTGCCAGCAGGGCGGGGGTAACAGATACGCAGTATTTT. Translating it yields CASRAGVTDTQYF.

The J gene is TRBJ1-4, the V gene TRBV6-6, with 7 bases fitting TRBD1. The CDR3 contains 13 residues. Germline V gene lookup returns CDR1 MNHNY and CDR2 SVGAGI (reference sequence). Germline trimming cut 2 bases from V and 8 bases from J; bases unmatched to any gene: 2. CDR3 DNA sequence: TGTGCCAGCAGTTACCAGGACAGGGAAAAACTGTTTTTT. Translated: CASSYQDREKLFF.

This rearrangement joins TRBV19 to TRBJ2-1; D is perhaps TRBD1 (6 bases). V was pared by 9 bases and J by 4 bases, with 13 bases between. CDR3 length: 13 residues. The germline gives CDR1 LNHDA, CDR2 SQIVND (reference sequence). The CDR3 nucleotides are TGTGCCAGCACTACTAGGGGGTACAATGAGCAGTTCTTC. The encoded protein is CASTTRGYNEQFF.

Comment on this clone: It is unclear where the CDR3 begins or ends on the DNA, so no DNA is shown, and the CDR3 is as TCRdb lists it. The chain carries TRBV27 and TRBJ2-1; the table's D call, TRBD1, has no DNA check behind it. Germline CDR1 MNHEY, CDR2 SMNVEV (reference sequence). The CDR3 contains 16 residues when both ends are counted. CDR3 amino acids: CASSFQMSSLPHEQFF.

CDR3 region: CASRAVAGSTDTQYF. DNA of the CDR3: TGTGCCAGCAGAGCAGTAGCGGGCAGCACAGATACGCAGTATTTT. The chain joins TRBV6-4 to TRBJ2-3; TRBD2 matches at 7 bases. CDR1 and CDR2 (germline): MRHNA, SNTAGT. CDR3 length equals 15 residues. The J segment lost 0 bases and the V segment lost 6 bases, leaving 6 bases of the junction unmatched.

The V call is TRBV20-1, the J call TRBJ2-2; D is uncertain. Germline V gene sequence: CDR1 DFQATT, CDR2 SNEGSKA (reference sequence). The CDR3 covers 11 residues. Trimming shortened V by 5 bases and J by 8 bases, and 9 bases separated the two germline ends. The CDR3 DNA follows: TGCAGTGCTTTGGACCGGGGGGAGCTGTTTTTT. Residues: CSALDRGELFF.

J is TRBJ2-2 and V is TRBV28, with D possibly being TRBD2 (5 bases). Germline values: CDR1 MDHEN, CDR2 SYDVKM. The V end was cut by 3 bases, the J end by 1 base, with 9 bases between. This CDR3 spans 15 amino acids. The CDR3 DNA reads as TGTGCCAGCAGTTTGGAAGGGAGGAACACCGGGGAGCTGTTTTTT. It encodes CASSLEGRNTGELFF.

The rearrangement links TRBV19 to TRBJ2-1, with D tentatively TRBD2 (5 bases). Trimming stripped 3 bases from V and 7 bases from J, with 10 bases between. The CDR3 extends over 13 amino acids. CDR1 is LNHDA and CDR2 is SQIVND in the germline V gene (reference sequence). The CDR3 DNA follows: TGTGCCAGTAGTATCGGACTGCGGAATGAGCAGTTCTTC. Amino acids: CASSIGLRNEQFF.

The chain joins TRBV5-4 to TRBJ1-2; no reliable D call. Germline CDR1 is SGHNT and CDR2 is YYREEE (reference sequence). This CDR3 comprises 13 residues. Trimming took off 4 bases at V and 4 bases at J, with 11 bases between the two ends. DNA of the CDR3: TGTGCCAGCAGCCTCAGGAGCCTCTATGGCTACACCTTC. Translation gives CASSLRSLYGYTF.

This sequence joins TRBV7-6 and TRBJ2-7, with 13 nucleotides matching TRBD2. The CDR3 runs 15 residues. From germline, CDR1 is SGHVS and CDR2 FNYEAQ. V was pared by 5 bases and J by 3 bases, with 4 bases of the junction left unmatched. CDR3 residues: CASSRGLAGHYEQYF. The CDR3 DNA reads TGTGCCAGCAGCCGGGGACTAGCGGGGCACTACGAGCAGTACTTC.

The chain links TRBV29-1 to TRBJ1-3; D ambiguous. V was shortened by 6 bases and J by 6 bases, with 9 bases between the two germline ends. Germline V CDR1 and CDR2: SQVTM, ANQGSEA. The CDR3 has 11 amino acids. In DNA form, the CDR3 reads TGCAGCGTATCCATCGCAAACACCATATATTTT. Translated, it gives CSVSIANTIYF. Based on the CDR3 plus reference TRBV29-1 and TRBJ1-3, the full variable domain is SAVISQKPSRDICQRGTSLTIQCQVDSQVTMMFWYRQQPGQSLTLIATANQGSEATYESGFVIDKFPISRPNLTFSTLTVSNMSPEDSSIYLCSVSIANTIYFGEGSWLTVV.

The CDR3 spells CATSSHGVAGVGAKNIQYF. The CDR3 DNA is TGTGCCACCAGCAGCCACGGGGTAGCGGGAGTCGGGGCCAAAAACATTCAGTACTTC. The chain combines TRBV15 with TRBJ2-4, with 9 bases fitting TRBD2. In germline, CDR1 is LNHNV, CDR2 YYDKDF (reference sequence). V dropped 3 bases and J dropped 1; count of bases not matched to a gene: 13. This CDR3 spans 19 amino acids.

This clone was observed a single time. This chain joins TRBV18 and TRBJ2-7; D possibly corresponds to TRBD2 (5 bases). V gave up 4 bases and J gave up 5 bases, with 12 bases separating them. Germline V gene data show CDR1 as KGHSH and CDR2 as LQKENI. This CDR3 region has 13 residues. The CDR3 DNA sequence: TGTGCCAGCTCACTTGCTAGCCGCAACGAGCAGTACTTC. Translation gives CASSLASRNEQYF. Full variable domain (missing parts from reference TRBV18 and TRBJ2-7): NAGVMQNPRHLVRRRGQEARLRCSPMKGHSHVYWYRQLPEEGLKFMVYLQKENIIDESGMPKERFSAEFPKEGPSILRIQQVVRGDSAAYFCASSLASRNEQYFGPGTRLTVT.

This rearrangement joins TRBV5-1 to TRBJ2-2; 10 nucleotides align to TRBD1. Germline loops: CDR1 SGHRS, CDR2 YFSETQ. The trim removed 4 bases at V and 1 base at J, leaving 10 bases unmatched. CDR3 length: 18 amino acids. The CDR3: CASSLRQGAPGNTGELFF. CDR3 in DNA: TGCGCCAGCAGCCTTCGACAGGGGGCTCCGGGGAACACCGGGGAGCTGTTTTTT.

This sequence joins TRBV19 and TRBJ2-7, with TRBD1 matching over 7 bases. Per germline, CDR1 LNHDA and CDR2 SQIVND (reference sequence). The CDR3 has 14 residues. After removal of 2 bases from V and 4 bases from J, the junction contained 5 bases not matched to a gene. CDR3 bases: TGTGCCAGTAGTATAAGGGGGCCTAAATACGAGCAGTACTTC. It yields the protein CASSIRGPKYEQYF.

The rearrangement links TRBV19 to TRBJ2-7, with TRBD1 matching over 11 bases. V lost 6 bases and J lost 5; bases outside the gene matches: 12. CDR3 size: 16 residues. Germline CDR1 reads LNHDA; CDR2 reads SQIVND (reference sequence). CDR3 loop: CASSLSRDRGSHEQYF. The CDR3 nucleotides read TGTGCCAGTAGCCTATCCCGGGACAGGGGGTCCCACGAGCAGTACTTC.

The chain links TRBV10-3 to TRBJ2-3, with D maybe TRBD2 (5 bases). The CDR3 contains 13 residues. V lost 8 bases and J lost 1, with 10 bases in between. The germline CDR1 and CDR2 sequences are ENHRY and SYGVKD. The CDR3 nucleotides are TGTGCCATCGGGAATAGCGGCACAGATACGCAGTATTTT. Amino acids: CAIGNSGTDTQYF.

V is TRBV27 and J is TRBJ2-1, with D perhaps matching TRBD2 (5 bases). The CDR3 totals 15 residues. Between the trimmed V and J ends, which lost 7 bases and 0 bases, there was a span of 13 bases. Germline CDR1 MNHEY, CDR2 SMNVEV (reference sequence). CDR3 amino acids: CASTPSGSSYNEQFF. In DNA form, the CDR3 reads TGTGCCAGCACCCCCAGCGGTAGCTCCTACAATGAGCAGTTCTTC.

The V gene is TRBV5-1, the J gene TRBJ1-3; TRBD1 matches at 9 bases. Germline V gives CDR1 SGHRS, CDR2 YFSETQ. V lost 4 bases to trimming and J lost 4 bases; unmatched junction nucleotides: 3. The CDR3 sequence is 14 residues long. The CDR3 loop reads CASSRTGDGNTIYF. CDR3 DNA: TGCGCCAGCAGCCGGACAGGGGACGGAAACACCATATATTTT.

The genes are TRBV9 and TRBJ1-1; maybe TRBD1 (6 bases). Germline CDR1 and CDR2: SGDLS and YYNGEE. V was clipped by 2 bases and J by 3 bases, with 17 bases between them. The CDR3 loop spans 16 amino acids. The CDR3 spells CASSVLTGLLHTEAFF. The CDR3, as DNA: TGTGCCAGCAGCGTTCTTACAGGGTTATTGCACACTGAAGCTTTCTTT.